These 8 T cell receptor beta chains were all obtained from the same sample, sequenced in a study of blood T cell repertoires in COVID-19. TCRdb keeps only in-frame clones here, not all; method: immunoSEQ multiplex PCR. The table includes some 110,000 clones, around nine tenths detected once. The sample comprised peripheral blood. Receptors originate from a man aged 35-49 years with acute or convalescent COVID-19.

The chain couples TRBV11-3 to TRBJ2-7; possibly TRBD2 for D (6 bases). The CDR3 is made up of 13 amino acids. Germline V CDR1 and CDR2: SGHNT, YENEEA. The V end was cut by 0 bases, the J end by 7 bases, with 10 bases between. The CDR3 DNA is TGTGCCAGCAGCTTAGACGGGGCGGGAGAGCAGTACTTC. Residues: CASSLDGAGEQYF.

V usage is TRBV5-1 and J usage is TRBJ1-6, with D uncertain. Germline CDR1 SGHRS, CDR2 YFSETQ. This CDR3 is built from 15 residues. The germline V and J ends were trimmed by 3 bases and 6 bases, with 13 bases remaining between them. In DNA, the CDR3 is TGCGCCAGCAGCTCCCAGGCGGGGTTTAATTCACCCCTCCACTTT. It specifies CASSSQAGFNSPLHF.

V usage is TRBV11-2 and J usage is TRBJ2-2, with TRBD2 matching 8 bases. The V gene end was trimmed by 6 bases and the J gene end by 6 bases; junction bases not matched to a gene: 9. This CDR3 has 15 amino acids. CDR1 and CDR2 from the germline V gene are SGHAT and FQNNGV. The CDR3 loop reads CASRPGLVLAGELFF. DNA for the CDR3: TGTGCCAGCAGACCGGGACTAGTTTTAGCCGGGGAGCTGTTTTTT.

The chain couples TRBV5-6 to TRBJ1-5; TRBD1 agrees at 9 bases. The CDR3 contains 15 residues. The germline V gene has CDR1 SGHDT and CDR2 YYEEEE. Germline trimming cut 4 bases from V and 3 bases from J; bases unmatched to any gene: 5. The DNA of the CDR3 is TGTGCCAGCAGCCCAAGGACAGGGGACAATCAGCCCCAGCATTTT. It specifies CASSPRTGDNQPQHF.

This sequence joins TRBV27 and TRBJ2-5; weak D call: TRBD1 (6 bases). Looked up from germline, CDR1 is MNHEY and CDR2 is SMNVEV (reference sequence). CDR3 length equals 14 residues. V lost 5 bases, J lost 5 bases, and 15 bases lay in between. The CDR3 spells CASSPIGGKETQYF. The CDR3 DNA sequence: TGTGCCAGCAGTCCGATAGGGGGAAAGGAGACCCAGTACTTC.

The J gene is TRBJ2-1, the V gene TRBV9; the D is unclear. The CDR3 runs to 15 residues. Deletions cut 0 bases from V and 0 bases from J, with 7 bases between. Germline loops: CDR1 SGDLS, CDR2 YYNGEE. The CDR3 sequence: CASSVEQTSYNEQFF. Here the CDR3 DNA reads TGTGCCAGCAGCGTAGAACAGACCTCCTACAATGAGCAGTTCTTC.

This rearrangement joins TRBV9 to TRBJ2-1, with 9 bases fitting TRBD2. V lost 3 bases and J lost 7; bases outside the gene matches: 8. Germline loops: CDR1 SGDLS, CDR2 YYNGEE. The length of the CDR3 is 15 residues. CDR3 sequence reads: CASSGVAGVWNEQFF. In DNA form, the CDR3 reads TGTGCCAGCAGCGGGGTAGCGGGAGTGTGGAATGAGCAGTTCTTC.

The rearrangement links TRBV7-3 to TRBJ2-1, with 7 bases matching TRBD1. CDR1 is SGHTA and CDR2 is FQGTGA in the germline V gene. The CDR3 covers 13 residues. V dropped 4 bases and J dropped 5; count of bases not matched to a gene: 2. The CDR3 DNA follows: TGTGCCAGCAGCTGGGACAGCCACAATGAGCAGTTCTTC. This translates into CASSWDSHNEQFF.